These 23 T cell receptor beta chains originate from one sample sequenced in a study of T-cell memory formation after mild COVID-19. TCRdb itself ran the 5' RACE reads through MiXCR, one entry per CDR3 protein. The sample has 350,000 to 500,000 distinct CDR3 sequences; about 20% are singletons. The sequencing sample was made of PBMCs or a T cell subset sorted from them (not recorded which). The source of these receptors is a man between 18 and 35 years old who had mild COVID-19 (a few samples of this study predate the infection). Cell type and time point are not known.

This clonotype occurred a few times. The chain carries TRBV20-1 and TRBJ2-7; D not certain. Germline-derived CDR1 and CDR2 are DFQATT and SNEGSKA (reference sequence). The CDR3 has 12 residues. V dropped 0 bases and J dropped 2 bases, with 5 bases sitting between them. Here the CDR3 DNA reads TGCAGTGCTAGAGATCAGACCTACGAGCAGTACGTC. It specifies CSARDQTYEQYV.

J is TRBJ2-2 and V is TRBV7-8; TRBD1 might be the D (6 bases). From germline, CDR1 is SGHVS and CDR2 FQNEAQ. V gave up 5 bases and J gave up 3 bases, with 16 bases separating them. The length of the CDR3 is 16 residues. This CDR3 reads CASSGGRGLYTGELFF. The CDR3 DNA reads TGTGCCAGCAGCGGGGGCCGGGGATTATACACCGGGGAGCTGTTTTTT. Looking up the rest from reference TRBV7-8 and TRBJ2-2 gives the full variable domain: GAGVSQSPRYKVAKRGQDVALRCDPISGHVSLFWYQQALGQGPEFLTYFQNEAQLDKSGLPSDRFFAERPEGSVSTLKIQRTQQEDSAVYLCASSGGRGLYTGELFFGEGSRLTVL.

This clonotype showed up just a few times. CDR3 residues: CASSQGAGGETQYF. The CDR3 DNA sequence: TGTGCCAGCAGCCAAGGAGCGGGAGGGGAGACCCAGTACTTC. This chain uses TRBV14 with TRBJ2-5, with 10 bases aligning to TRBD2. Germline values: CDR1 SGHDN, CDR2 FVKESK. CDR3 size: 14 residues. V gave up 1 base and J gave up 5 bases; unmatched junction bases: 1.

The J gene is TRBJ2-7, the V gene TRBV20-1; D is possibly TRBD2 (5 bases). The germline gives CDR1 DFQATT, CDR2 SNEGSKA (reference sequence). The CDR3 length is 13 residues. Trimming left V 4 bases short and J 3 bases short, with 13 bases between. CDR3 residues: CSAISPAGYEQYF. CDR3 nucleotide sequence: TGCAGTGCTATATCCCCTGCGGGCTACGAGCAGTACTTC.

The J gene is TRBJ2-1, the V gene TRBV6-5; D remains ambiguous. Germline CDR1 reads MNHEY; CDR2 reads SVGAGI. This CDR3 region has 14 residues. Deletions cut 0 bases from V and 7 bases from J, with 10 bases between. The CDR3: CASSYSSSGNEQFF. The CDR3, as DNA: TGTGCCAGCAGTTACTCGAGTTCGGGTAATGAGCAGTTCTTC.

The sample holds many counts of this clonotype. The J gene is TRBJ1-3, the V gene TRBV11-2; D not certain. CDR3 length: 13 amino acids. Germline loops: CDR1 SGHAT, CDR2 FQNNGV. The V and J ends lost 4 bases and 0 bases respectively, with 4 bases between them. The CDR3 region is CASSYISGNTIYF. In DNA, the CDR3 is TGTGCCAGCAGCTATATCTCTGGAAACACCATATATTTT. The whole variable domain, remainder taken from reference TRBV11-2 and TRBJ1-3, is EAGVAQSPRYKIIEKRQSVAFWCNPISGHATLYWYQQILGQGPKLLIQFQNNGVVDDSQLPKDRFSAERLKGVDSTLKIQPAKLEDSAVYLCASSYISGNTIYFGEGSWLTVV.

This clonotype was detected only a few times. The chain uses TRBV12-3 or TRBV12-4 and TRBJ2-2; TRBD1 or TRBD2 may be the D gene (6 bases each). V was shortened by 2 bases and J by 4 bases, with 11 bases between the two germline ends. The CDR3 runs 15 residues. DNA for the CDR3: TGTGCCAGCAGTTTATCGGGGGCAATCACCGGGGAGCTGTTTTTT. Protein: CASSLSGAITGELFF.

There are a few counts of this clonotype. The rearrangement links TRBV12-3 or TRBV12-4 to TRBJ1-3, with TRBD1 matching 7 bases. J lost 0 bases, V lost 4 bases, and 18 bases had no gene match. The CDR3 is made up of 20 amino acids. The CDR3: CASSSGTVAQFIYSGNTIYF. In DNA, the CDR3 is TGTGCCAGCAGTTCCGGGACAGTGGCTCAATTCATCTACTCTGGAAACACCATATATTTT.

The sample holds a few counts of this clonotype. The chain links TRBV4-3 to TRBJ2-6; D not certain. Germline values: CDR1 LGHNA, CDR2 YSLEER. V was clipped by 0 bases and J by 0 bases, with 9 bases between them. The CDR3 is made up of 17 amino acids. CDR3 loop: CASSQDRASSGANVLTF. CDR3 DNA: TGCGCCAGCAGCCAAGACCGGGCCAGCTCTGGGGCCAACGTCCTGACTTTC.

The chain has TRBV6-5 and TRBJ2-1; the match to TRBD2 covers 13 bases. This CDR3 has 15 amino acids. J gave up 10 bases and V 7 bases, and 10 bases lay outside the gene matches. CDR1 and CDR2 (germline): MNHEY, SVGAGI. The chain's CDR3 is CASILTSGGIGEQFF. CDR3 nucleotides: TGTGCCAGCATCCTGACTAGCGGGGGGATCGGGGAGCAGTTCTTC.

This clonotype showed up just a few times. V is TRBV20-1 and J is TRBJ2-3; D is undetermined. Trimming removed 5 bases at V and 2 bases at J, with 8 bases between. This CDR3 contains 12 residues. Germline values: CDR1 DFQATT, CDR2 SNEGSKA (reference sequence). CDR3 DNA sequence: TGCAGTGCTTCCGCTAACACAGATACGCAGTATTTT. Its translation: CSASANTDTQYF.

This clonotype was observed a few times. This chain links TRBV7-6 with TRBJ1-3, with D hard to call. The CDR3 covers 17 residues. The V gene's germline CDR1 is SGHVS and CDR2 FNYEAQ. Trimming shortened V by 2 bases and J by 2 bases, and 16 bases separated the two germline ends. The CDR3 loop is CASSLRWRGTPGNTIYF. CDR3 sequence (DNA): TGTGCCAGCAGCTTACGGTGGCGGGGAACCCCTGGAAACACCATATATTTT.

This clonotype came up a few times. The rearrangement links TRBV27 to TRBJ2-7, with D possibly TRBD1 on 7 matching bases. Trimming left V 0 bases short and J 6 bases short, with 12 bases between. Germline values: CDR1 MNHEY, CDR2 SMNVEV (reference sequence). The CDR3 loop spans 14 amino acids. The CDR3 sequence is CASSLSPGGGEQYF. In DNA form, the CDR3 reads TGTGCCAGCAGTTTATCGCCAGGGGGAGGCGAGCAGTACTTC.

This clonotype has ten or more counts. J is TRBJ2-3 and V is TRBV6-6; D call uncertain. The germline V and J ends were trimmed by 6 bases and 4 bases, with 17 bases remaining between them. Germline V gene data show CDR1 as MNHNY and CDR2 as SVGAGI (reference sequence). The CDR3 runs to 15 residues. The CDR3 bases are TGTGCCAGCAGCCAAGTCGGGCTGGGCTCAGATACGCAGTATTTT. It translates to CASSQVGLGSDTQYF.

This clonotype is a singleton in its sample. One end of the junction varies from germline; a read error may be responsible. This chain connects TRBV6-2 or TRBV6-3 to TRBJ2-6; D ambiguous. Germline V gives CDR1 MNHEY, CDR2 SVGEGT. The CDR3 has 13 amino acids. The DNA of the CDR3 is TGTGCCAGCCGAAGTTCTGTGGCCAACGTCCTGACTTTC. The encoded protein is CASRSSVANVLTF.

V usage is TRBV18 and J usage is TRBJ1-5; D is ambiguous. Per germline, CDR1 KGHSH and CDR2 LQKENI. Trimming removed 3 bases at V and 7 bases at J, with 7 bases between. The CDR3 has 12 amino acids. The CDR3 DNA sequence: TGTGCCAGCTCACCCACGGCACAGCCCCAGCATTTT. This gives the protein CASSPTAQPQHF. Supplemented by reference TRBV18 and TRBJ1-5, the full variable domain reads NAGVMQNPRHLVRRRGQEARLRCSPMKGHSHVYWYRQLPEEGLKFMVYLQKENIIDESGMPKERFSAEFPKEGPSILRIQQVVRGDSAAYFCASSPTAQPQHFGDGTRLSIL.

This clonotype was observed a few times. This chain connects TRBV5-1 to TRBJ2-3; 8 bases fit TRBD2. The CDR3 has 16 amino acids. Germline V gives CDR1 SGHRS, CDR2 YFSETQ. Trimming cost V 0 bases and J 6 bases; bases outside gene matches: 9. CDR3 sequence reads: CASSLAVSGGSDTQYF. As DNA, the CDR3 is TGCGCCAGCAGCTTGGCCGTCAGCGGGGGTTCCGATACGCAGTATTTT.

The V gene is TRBV25-1, the J gene TRBJ1-6; TRBD1 agrees at 8 bases. Germline CDR1 MGHDK, CDR2 SYGVNS. This CDR3 region has 14 residues. V was pared by 3 bases and J by 9 bases, with 4 bases of the junction left unmatched. The DNA for the CDR3 is TGTGCCAGCAGTGATGCGGACAGGGTTTCACCCCTCCACTTT. Translation gives CASSDADRVSPLHF.

The V gene is TRBV5-4, the J gene TRBJ1-5; no firm D call. Germline loops: CDR1 SGHNT, CDR2 YYREEE (reference sequence). The V gene lost 2 bases and the J gene lost 9 bases, with 12 bases spanning the gap. This CDR3 comprises 13 residues. The DNA for the CDR3 is TGTGCCAGCAGCTTCGCGGGAAGCGGGCCCCAGCATTTT. As protein: CASSFAGSGPQHF.

In its sample, this clonotype is medium-sized. This chain joins TRBV3-1 and TRBJ2-5, with D possibly being TRBD2 (6 bases). The CDR3 spans 17 residues. Germline-derived CDR1 and CDR2 are LGHDT and YNNKEL (reference sequence). The V end was cut by 1 base, the J end by 2 bases, with 17 bases between. CDR3 in amino acids: CASSQVVIAVSQETQYF. The CDR3 DNA reads TGTGCCAGCAGCCAAGTAGTGATAGCGGTGTCACAAGAGACCCAGTACTTC.

This clonotype was seen at least ten times. The chain uses TRBV11-2 and TRBJ2-3, with D possibly TRBD2 on 6 matching bases. CDR3 length: 13 amino acids. The V and J ends lost 1 base and 6 bases respectively, with 8 bases between them. Germline V gene sequence: CDR1 SGHAT, CDR2 FQNNGV. The CDR3, as DNA: TGTGCCAGCAGCTTAGGGAGCGGGGATACGCAGTATTTT. As protein: CASSLGSGDTQYF.

Worth noting for this clonotype: This may arise from a read error, as a much more abundant clone is one base away. J is TRBJ2-2 and V is TRBV7-3; D is unresolved. CDR1 is SGHTA, CDR2 FQGTGA, per germline. Trimming cost V 3 bases and J 6 bases, with 5 bases left between them. CDR3 length: 12 residues. CDR3 sequence: CASSFYPGELFF. The CDR3, as DNA: TGTGCCAGCAGCTTTTACCCCGGGGAGCTGTTTTTT.

This clonotype was detected only a few times. The chain couples TRBV5-1 to TRBJ2-1, with D possibly matching TRBD1 (6 bases). The CDR3 loop spans 15 amino acids. The V gene's germline CDR1 is SGHRS and CDR2 YFSETQ. V lost 0 bases to trimming and J lost 5 bases, with 12 bases between them. The CDR3 reads CASSLETGTHNEQFF. Written as DNA, the CDR3 is TGCGCCAGCAGCTTGGAGACAGGCACACACAATGAGCAGTTCTTC.